The rows below give T cell receptor beta chains drawn from one sample of a study of cytomegalovirus exposure and HLA in healthy donors. The table came from immunoSEQ multiplex PCR; TCRdb's copy has only in-frame clones and leaves some out. The sample has roughly 64,000 clones, 90% to 95% seen once. Sequencing was done on a sample of PBMCs. These receptors all stem from a woman between 18 and 30 years old in good health and CMV-seropositive. The CDR3 runs from the conserved cysteine through the conserved F or W. The order of the fields is CDR3 DNA, CDR3 protein, V gene, clone size, D gene, J gene. The D gene is left open where the match is weak. Some rows mark clone size as missing; the rest say once, few, many or name a class of expanded clone.

DNA: TGTGCCAGCAGTCCGACAGGGTCTGGGGCCAACGTCCTGACTTTC; CDR3: CASSPTGSGANVLTF; V: TRBV7-3; size: once; D: TRBD1; J: TRBJ2-6
DNA: TGTGCCAGCAGCCCACTCCGGGAGAACAATGAGCAGTTCTTC; CDR3: CASSPLRENNEQFF; V: TRBV7-2; size: NA; D: NA; J: TRBJ2-1
DNA: TGTGCCAGTAGTCTGGGACAGCCTAACTATGGCTACACCTTC; CDR3: CASSLGQPNYGYTF; V: TRBV19; size: NA; D: TRBD1; J: TRBJ1-2
DNA: TGTGCCAGCAGTGTGCAGGGATCCAGCACTGAAGCTTTCTTT; CDR3: CASSVQGSSTEAFF; V: TRBV6-1; size: NA; D: NA; J: TRBJ1-1
DNA: TGCGCCAGCAGCCGGGGGGGACAAAGCTCCTACGAGCAGTACTTC; CDR3: CASSRGGQSSYEQYF; V: TRBV5-1; size: NA; D: TRBD2; J: TRBJ2-7
DNA: TGTGCCAGCAGCCAACCCTCGCCCTCAGGGGCCAACACCTTC; CDR3: CASSQPSPSGANTF; V: TRBV5-6; size: NA; D: NA; J: TRBJ1-2
DNA: TGTGCCAGCAGCGCGGGACAGGGCGCGGTAGATCGGGGCTACACCTTC; CDR3: CASSAGQGAVDRGYTF; V: TRBV9; size: NA; D: TRBD1; J: TRBJ1-2
DNA: TGCGCCAGCAGCTCGCGGGAACTTGCCGCCGGGGAGCTGTTTTTT; CDR3: CASSSRELAAGELFF; V: TRBV5-1; size: NA; D: NA; J: TRBJ2-2
DNA: TGCGCCAGCAGCCAAGATCGCGCCTGGAGTGAAAAACTGTTTTTT; CDR3: CASSQDRAWSEKLFF; V: TRBV4-1; size: NA; D: NA; J: TRBJ1-4
DNA: TGTGCCAGCAGTTATTCACGGGACTTCTACGAGCAGTACTTC; CDR3: CASSYSRDFYEQYF; V: TRBV6-5; size: NA; D: NA; J: TRBJ2-7